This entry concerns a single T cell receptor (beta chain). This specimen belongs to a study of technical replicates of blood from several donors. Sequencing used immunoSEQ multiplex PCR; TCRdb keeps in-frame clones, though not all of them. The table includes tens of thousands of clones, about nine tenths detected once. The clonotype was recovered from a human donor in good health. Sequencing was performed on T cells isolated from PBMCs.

CDR3 DNA sequence: TGTGCCAGCAGTTCACCCGGGACTACCACAGATACGCAGTATTTT. This sequence encodes CASSSPGTTTDTQYF. This rearrangement joins TRBV28 to TRBJ2-3; the match to TRBD2 covers 7 bases. The CDR3 is made up of 15 amino acids. Looked up from germline, CDR1 is MDHEN and CDR2 is SYDVKM. The trim removed 4 bases at V and 2 bases at J, leaving 6 bases unmatched.